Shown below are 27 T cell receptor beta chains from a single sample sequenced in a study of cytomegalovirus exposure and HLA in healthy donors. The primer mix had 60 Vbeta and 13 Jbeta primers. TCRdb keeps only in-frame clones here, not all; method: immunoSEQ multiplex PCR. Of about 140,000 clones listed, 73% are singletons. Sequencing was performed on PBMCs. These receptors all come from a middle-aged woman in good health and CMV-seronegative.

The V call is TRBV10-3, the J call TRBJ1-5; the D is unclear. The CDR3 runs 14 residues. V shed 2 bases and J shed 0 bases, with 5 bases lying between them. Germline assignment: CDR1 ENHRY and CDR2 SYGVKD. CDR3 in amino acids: CAISEDTSNQPQHF. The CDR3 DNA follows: TGTGCCATCAGTGAGGACACTAGCAATCAGCCCCAGCATTTT.

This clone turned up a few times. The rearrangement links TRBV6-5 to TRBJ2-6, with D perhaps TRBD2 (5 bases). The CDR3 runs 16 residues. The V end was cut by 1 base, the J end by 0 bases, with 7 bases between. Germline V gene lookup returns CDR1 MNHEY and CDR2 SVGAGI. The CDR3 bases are TGTGCCAGCAGTTACTTAAGCGGCTCTGGGGCCAACGTCCTGACTTTC. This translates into CASSYLSGSGANVLTF.

CDR3 bases: TGTGCCAGCAAGGGGCAGGTCGCCACTGAAGCTTTCTTT. Protein: CASKGQVATEAFF. The chain links TRBV28 to TRBJ1-1; maybe TRBD1 (5 bases). The CDR3 covers 13 residues. Germline lookup yields CDR1 MDHEN and CDR2 SYDVKM. V was shortened by 7 bases and J by 4 bases, with 13 bases between the two germline ends.

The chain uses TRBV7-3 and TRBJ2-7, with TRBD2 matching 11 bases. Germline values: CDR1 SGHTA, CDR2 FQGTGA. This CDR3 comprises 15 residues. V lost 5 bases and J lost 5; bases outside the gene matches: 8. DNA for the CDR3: TGTGCCAGCAGCCCTCGACTAGCGGGGCTTCACGAGCAGTACTTC. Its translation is CASSPRLAGLHEQYF. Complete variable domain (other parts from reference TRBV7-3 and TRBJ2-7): GAGVSQTPSNKVTEKGKYVELRCDPISGHTALYWYRQSLGQGPEFLIYFQGTGAADDSGLPNDRFFAVRPEGSVSTLKIQRTERGDSAVYLCASSPRLAGLHEQYFGPGTRLTVT.

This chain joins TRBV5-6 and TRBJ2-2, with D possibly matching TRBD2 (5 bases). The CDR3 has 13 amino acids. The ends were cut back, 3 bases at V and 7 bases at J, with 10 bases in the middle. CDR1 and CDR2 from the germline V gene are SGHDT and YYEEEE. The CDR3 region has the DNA TGTGCCAGCAGCTCGGGGTGGCACGGGGAGCTGTTTTTT. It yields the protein CASSSGWHGELFF.

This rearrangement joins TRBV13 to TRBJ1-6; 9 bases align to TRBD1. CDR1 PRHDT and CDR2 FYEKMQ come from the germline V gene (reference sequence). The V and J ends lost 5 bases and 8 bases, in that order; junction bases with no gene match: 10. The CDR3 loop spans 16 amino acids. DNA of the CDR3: TGTGCCAGCAGCCTCCGGGATGGACAGGGGTATTCACCCCTCCACTTT. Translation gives CASSLRDGQGYSPLHF.

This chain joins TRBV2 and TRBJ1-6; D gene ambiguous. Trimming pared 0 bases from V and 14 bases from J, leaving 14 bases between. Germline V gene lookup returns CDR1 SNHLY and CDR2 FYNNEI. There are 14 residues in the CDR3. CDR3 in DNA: TGTGCCAGCAGTGAAGCGTTCTCTGGTCACTCCCTCCACTTT. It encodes CASSEAFSGHSLHF.

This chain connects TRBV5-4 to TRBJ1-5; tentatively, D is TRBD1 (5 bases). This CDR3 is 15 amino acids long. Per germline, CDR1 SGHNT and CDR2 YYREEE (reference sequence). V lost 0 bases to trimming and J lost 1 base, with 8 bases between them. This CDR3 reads CASSLGGQSNQPQHF. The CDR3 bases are TGTGCCAGCAGCTTGGGAGGACAAAGCAATCAGCCCCAGCATTTT.

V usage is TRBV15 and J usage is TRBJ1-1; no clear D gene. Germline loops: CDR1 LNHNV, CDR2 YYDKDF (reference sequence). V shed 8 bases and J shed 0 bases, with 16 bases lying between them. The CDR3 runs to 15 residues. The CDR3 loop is CATHSSVVVNTEAFF. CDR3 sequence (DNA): TGTGCCACCCACAGCAGTGTCGTAGTGAACACTGAAGCTTTCTTT.

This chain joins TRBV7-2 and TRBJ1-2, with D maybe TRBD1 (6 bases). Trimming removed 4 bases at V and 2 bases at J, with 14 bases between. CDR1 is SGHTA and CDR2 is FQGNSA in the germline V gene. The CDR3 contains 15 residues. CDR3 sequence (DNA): TGTGCCAGCAGCTACTTCAGAGGACAGAACTATGGCTACACCTTC. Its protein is CASSYFRGQNYGYTF. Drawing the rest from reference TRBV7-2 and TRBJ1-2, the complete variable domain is GAGVSQSPSNKVTEKGKDVELRCDPISGHTALYWYRQSLGQGLEFLIYFQGNSAPDKSGLPSDRFSAERTGGSVSTLTIQRTQQEDSAVYLCASSYFRGQNYGYTFGSGTRLTVV.

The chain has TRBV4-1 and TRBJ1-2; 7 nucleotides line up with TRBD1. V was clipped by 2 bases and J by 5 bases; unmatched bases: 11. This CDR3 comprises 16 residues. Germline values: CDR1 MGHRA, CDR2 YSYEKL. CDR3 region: CASSQFRGQGGYGYTF. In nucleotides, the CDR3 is TGCGCCAGCAGCCAATTTAGGGGGCAGGGAGGATATGGCTACACCTTC.

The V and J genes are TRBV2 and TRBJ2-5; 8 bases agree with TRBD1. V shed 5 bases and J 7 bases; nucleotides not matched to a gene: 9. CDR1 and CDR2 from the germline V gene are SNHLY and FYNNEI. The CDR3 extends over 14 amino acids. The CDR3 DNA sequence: TGTGCCAGCAGTTCTTGGACAGGGCTTGTGACCCAGTACTTC. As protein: CASSSWTGLVTQYF.

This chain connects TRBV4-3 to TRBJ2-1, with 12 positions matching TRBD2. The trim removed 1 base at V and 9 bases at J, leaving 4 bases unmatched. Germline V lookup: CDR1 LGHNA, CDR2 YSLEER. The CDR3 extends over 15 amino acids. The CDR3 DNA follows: TGCGCCAGCAGCCAAGGGACTAGCGGGGAATTTGAGCAGTTCTTC. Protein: CASSQGTSGEFEQFF.

CDR3: CASRTPGAREKLFF. The CDR3 DNA is TGTGCCAGTAGGACGCCAGGGGCAAGGGAAAAACTGTTTTTT. The V call is TRBV19, the J call TRBJ1-4; TRBD1 is a possible D gene (6 bases). V dropped 6 bases and J dropped 8 bases, with 16 bases sitting between them. Per the germline V gene, CDR1 is LNHDA and CDR2 is SQIVND (reference sequence). This CDR3 spans 14 amino acids. Using reference TRBV19 and TRBJ1-4 for the parts outside the CDR3, the full variable domain is DGGITQSPKYLFRKEGQNVTLSCEQNLNHDAMYWYRQDPGQGLRLIYYSQIVNDFQKGDIAEGYSVSREKKESFPLTVTSAQKNPTAFYLCASRTPGAREKLFFGSGTQLSVL.

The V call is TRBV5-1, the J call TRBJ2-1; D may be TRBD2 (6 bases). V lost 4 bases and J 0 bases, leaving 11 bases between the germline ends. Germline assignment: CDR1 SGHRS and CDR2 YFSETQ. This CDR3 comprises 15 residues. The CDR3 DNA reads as TGCGCCAGCAGCACCGAGCGGGCCTCCTACAATGAGCAGTTCTTC. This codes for CASSTERASYNEQFF. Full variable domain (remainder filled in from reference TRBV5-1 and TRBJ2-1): KAGVTQTPRYLIKTRGQQVTLSCSPISGHRSVSWYQQTPGQGLQFLFEYFSETQRNKGNFPGRFSGRQFSNSRSEMNVSTLELGDSALYLCASSTERASYNEQFFGPGTRLTVL.

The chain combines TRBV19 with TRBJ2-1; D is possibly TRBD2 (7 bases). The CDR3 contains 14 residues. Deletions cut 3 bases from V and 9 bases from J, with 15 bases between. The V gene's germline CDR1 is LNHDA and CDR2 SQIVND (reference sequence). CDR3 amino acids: CASSIRNREGEQFF. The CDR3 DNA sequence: TGTGCCAGTAGTATTCGAAACAGGGAGGGTGAGCAGTTCTTC.

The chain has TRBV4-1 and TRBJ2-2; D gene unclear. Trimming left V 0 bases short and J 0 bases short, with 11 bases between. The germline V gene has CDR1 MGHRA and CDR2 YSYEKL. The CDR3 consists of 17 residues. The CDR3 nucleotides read TGCGCCAGCAGCCAAGAGCCAGTGCTGACGAACACCGGGGAGCTGTTTTTT. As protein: CASSQEPVLTNTGELFF.

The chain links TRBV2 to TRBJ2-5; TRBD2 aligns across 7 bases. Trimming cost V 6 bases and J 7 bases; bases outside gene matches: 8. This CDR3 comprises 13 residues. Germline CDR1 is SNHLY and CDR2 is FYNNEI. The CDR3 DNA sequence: TGTGCCAGCAGGGGGAGGGCGAGCGGGACCCAGTACTTC. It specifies CASRGRASGTQYF.

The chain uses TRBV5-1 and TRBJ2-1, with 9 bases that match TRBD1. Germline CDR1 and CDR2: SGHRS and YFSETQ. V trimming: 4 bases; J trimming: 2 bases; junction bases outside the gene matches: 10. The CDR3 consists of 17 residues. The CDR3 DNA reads TGCGCCAGCAGCGAGAAAAGGACAGGGGAACCCTACAATGAGCAGTTCTTC. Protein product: CASSEKRTGEPYNEQFF.

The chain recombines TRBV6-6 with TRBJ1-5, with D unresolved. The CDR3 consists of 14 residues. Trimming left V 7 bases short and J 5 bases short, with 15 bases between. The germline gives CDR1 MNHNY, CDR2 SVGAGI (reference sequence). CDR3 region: CASTPGGNYQPQHF. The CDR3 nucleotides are TGTGCCAGCACCCCCGGAGGCAACTATCAGCCCCAGCATTTT.

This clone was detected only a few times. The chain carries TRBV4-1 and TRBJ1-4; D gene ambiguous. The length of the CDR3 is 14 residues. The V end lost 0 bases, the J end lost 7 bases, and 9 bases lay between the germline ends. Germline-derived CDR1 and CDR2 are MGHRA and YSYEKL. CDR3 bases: TGCGCCAGCAGCCAAGAGATCCGGGTTGAAAAACTGTTTTTT. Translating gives CASSQEIRVEKLFF.

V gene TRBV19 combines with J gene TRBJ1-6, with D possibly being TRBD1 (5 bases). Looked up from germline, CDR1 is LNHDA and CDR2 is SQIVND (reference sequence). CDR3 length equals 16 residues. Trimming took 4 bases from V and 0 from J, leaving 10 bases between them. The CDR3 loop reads CASSKNRNSYNSPLHF. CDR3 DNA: TGTGCCAGTAGTAAAAACAGGAACTCCTATAATTCACCCCTCCACTTT.

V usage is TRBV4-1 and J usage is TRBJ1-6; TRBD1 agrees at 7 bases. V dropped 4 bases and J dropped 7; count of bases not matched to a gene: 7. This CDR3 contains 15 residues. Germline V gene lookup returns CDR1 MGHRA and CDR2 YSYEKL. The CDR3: CASSPGSGGNSPLHF. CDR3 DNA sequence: TGCGCCAGCAGCCCCGGGTCAGGGGGGAATTCACCCCTCCACTTT.

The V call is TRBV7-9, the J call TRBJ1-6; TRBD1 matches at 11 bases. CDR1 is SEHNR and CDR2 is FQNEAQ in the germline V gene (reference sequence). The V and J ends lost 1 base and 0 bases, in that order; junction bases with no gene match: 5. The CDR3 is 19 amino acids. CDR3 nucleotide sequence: TGTGCCAGCAGCTTAGTCGGGACAGGGGGAATCTCCTATAATTCACCCCTCCACTTT. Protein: CASSLVGTGGISYNSPLHF.

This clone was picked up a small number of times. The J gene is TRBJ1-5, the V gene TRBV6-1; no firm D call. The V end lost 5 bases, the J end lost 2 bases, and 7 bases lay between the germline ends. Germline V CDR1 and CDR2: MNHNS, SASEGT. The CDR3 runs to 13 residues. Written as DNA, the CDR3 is TGTGCCAGCAGTCACACAGGCAATCAGCCCCAGCATTTT. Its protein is CASSHTGNQPQHF.

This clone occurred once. Here the CDR3 DNA reads TGTGCCAGCAGCGTGGGACTTCCGAACACCGGGGAGCTGTTTTTT. This translates into CASSVGLPNTGELFF. This chain connects TRBV13 to TRBJ2-2; possibly TRBD2 for D (6 bases). The CDR3 loop spans 15 amino acids. The V gene lost 5 bases and the J gene lost 0 bases, with 10 bases spanning the gap. Germline assignment: CDR1 PRHDT and CDR2 FYEKMQ (reference sequence).

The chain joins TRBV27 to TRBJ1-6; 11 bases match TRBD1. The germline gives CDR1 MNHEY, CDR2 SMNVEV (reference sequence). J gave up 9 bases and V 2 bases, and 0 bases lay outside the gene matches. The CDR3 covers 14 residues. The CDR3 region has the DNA TGTGCCAGCAGTTTAGGGACAGGGGGTTCACCCCTCCACTTT. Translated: CASSLGTGGSPLHF.